A selection of T cell receptor beta chains follows, all from one sample in a study of blood T cell repertoires in COVID-19. Measured with immunoSEQ multiplex PCR; TCRdb has only the in-frame clones, and not every one. The table shows around 100,000 clones, with more than 80% occurring only once. The material sequenced was peripheral blood. These TCRs come from a human donor in a cohort sampled during active COVID-19. The CDR3 runs from the conserved cysteine through the conserved F or W. D genes are given only for firm matches. Rows may omit the clone size; those that give it use once, few, many or a size class.

-	-	TRBV9	TRBJ1-1	TGTGCCAGCAGCCCTCGCGGAGCTAACACTGAAGCTTTCTTT	CASSPRGANTEAFF
TRBD1	-	TRBV18	TRBJ2-5	TGTGCCAGCTCAACCAGACAGGGACCTTCGGAGACCCAGTACTTC	CASSTRQGPSETQYF
TRBD2	-	TRBV5-1	TRBJ2-1	TGCGCCAGCAGCCCTCGGACTAGCGGGGGGTATGAGCAGTTCTTC	CASSPRTSGGYEQFF
-	once	TRBV6-2/TRBV6-3	TRBJ2-7	TGTGCCAGCAGTGGGACTGCCCGCTACGAGCAGTACTTC	CASSGTARYEQYF
TRBD1	-	TRBV4-3	TRBJ1-5	TGCGCCAGCAGCAGGGGACAGGGAACAAATCAGCCCCAGCATTTT	CASSRGQGTNQPQHF
TRBD1	-	TRBV5-1	TRBJ2-1	TGCGCCAGCGGGACTCGGACAGGGGGGAACTACAATGAGCAGTTCTTC	CASGTRTGGNYNEQFF
TRBD2	-	TRBV10-2	TRBJ2-7	TGCGCCAGCACCAGAGCCCGGACTAGCGGGAGGGGGGGGTACGAGCAGTACTTC	CASTRARTSGRGGYEQYF
-	once	TRBV18	TRBJ2-1	TGTGCCAGCTCAGCGGACTTCAATGAGCAGTTCTTC	CASSADFNEQFF
TRBD1	-	TRBV24-1	TRBJ2-2	TGTGCCACCAAGGGACAGGGGGCGACCGGGGAGCTGTTTTTT	CATKGQGATGELFF
-	-	TRBV18	TRBJ2-7	TGTGCCAGCTCACCACCCGCGAGGGCCCCGGACGAGCAGTACTTC	CASSPPARAPDEQYF
TRBD1	-	TRBV27	TRBJ2-1	TGTGCCAGCAGTTTATGGACAGGGGGTTCCGGCAATGGGCAGTTCTTC	CASSLWTGGSGNGQFF
TRBD1	once	TRBV14	TRBJ1-1	TGTGCCAGCAGCCCACTCGACAGGGCTGGGGCTGAAGCTTTCTTT	CASSPLDRAGAEAFF
TRBD1	-	TRBV7-9	TRBJ2-5	TGTGCCAGCAGCCACAGACAGGGCGGGTCACAAGAGACCCAGTACTTC	CASSHRQGGSQETQYF
-	-	TRBV4-1	TRBJ1-5	TGCGCCAGCAGCCAAGACTGGGGAGGCCAGCCCCAGCATTTT	CASSQDWGGQPQHF
TRBD1	-	TRBV19	TRBJ1-2	TGTGCCAGTATTCGACAGGGGAAGGACTATGGCTACACCTTC	CASIRQGKDYGYTF
-	few	TRBV12-3/TRBV12-4	TRBJ2-1	TGTGCCAGCAGTTCTAGGAGCAATGAGCAGTTCTTC	CASSSRSNEQFF
TRBD2	-	TRBV19	TRBJ2-2	TGTGCCAGTAACCCGGGGGGAAACACCGGGGAGCTGTTTTTT	CASNPGGNTGELFF
-	-	TRBV6-5	TRBJ1-4	TGTGCCAGCTCCCTGGCCGGAGGGTTGGAAAAACTGTTTTTT	CASSLAGGLEKLFF
TRBD1	once	TRBV15	TRBJ1-1	TGTGCCACCCAAATACAGGGGGCTGGCACTGAAGCTTTCTTT	CATQIQGAGTEAFF
-	-	TRBV6-1	TRBJ2-3	TGTGCCAGCAGTGAACGGGGGCGGGGGCCCACAGATACGCAGTATTTT	CASSERGRGPTDTQYF
TRBD1	-	TRBV2	TRBJ1-6	TGTGCCAGAGGGTATACAGGGGGTAATTCACCCCTCCACTTT	CARGYTGGNSPLHF
-	-	TRBV14	TRBJ2-4	TGTGCCAGCAGCCAACGACCCGGAGGTATTCAGTACTTC	CASSQRPGGIQYF
-	many	TRBV3-1/TRBV3-2	TRBJ2-7	TGTGCCAGCAGCCAAGAATGGGGGGTCTACGAGCAGTACTTC	CASSQEWGVYEQYF
TRBD2	-	TRBV6-2/TRBV6-3	TRBJ2-1	TGTGCCAGCAGTTACTCTCCATTAGCGGGGTGGAATGAGCAGTTCTTC	CASSYSPLAGWNEQFF
-	few	TRBV6-1	TRBJ1-6	TGTGCCAGCAGTGAATGGCAGAGGAATTCACCCCTCCACTTT	CASSEWQRNSPLHF
TRBD1	-	TRBV19	TRBJ2-2	TGTGCCAGTATTACCGGGACAGGGAAACCCGGGGAGCTGTTTTTT	CASITGTGKPGELFF
TRBD1	many	TRBV19	TRBJ2-4	TGTGCCAGTAATGGAGCAGGGGGAAAAAACATTCAGTACTTC	CASNGAGGKNIQYF
-	-	TRBV6-6	TRBJ1-1	TGTGCCAGCAGCCCGGAGGAGTACACTGAAGCTTTCTTT	CASSPEEYTEAFF
TRBD2	-	TRBV6-5	TRBJ2-2	TGTGCCAGCAGTTATGGGGGAGGGACCGGGGAGCTGTTTTTT	CASSYGGGTGELFF
-	-	TRBV9	TRBJ1-6	TGTGCCAGCAGCGTTACAGGGAATAAGGATTCACCCCTCCACTTT	CASSVTGNKDSPLHF
TRBD1	-	TRBV24-1	TRBJ1-6	TGTGCCACCAGTAGGACAGGGGATAATTCACCCCTCCACTTT	CATSRTGDNSPLHF